This entry concerns a single TCR beta chain. Its antigen is currently unknown. Found in a library prepared for alpha chains, this beta chain is an off-target read, and its abundance has little meaning. The CDR3 is 14 residues long. Germline V lookup: CDR1 MNHEY, CDR2 SVGAGI. Trimming removed 5 bases at V and 2 bases at J, with 13 bases between. These data come from a study of spatial heterogeneity in lung cancer. Specified time point: sample taken at primary tumor resection. In TCRdb, the 5' RACE reads were re-called with MiXCR into one record per CDR3 protein. This sample's clone table lists 48 distinct CDR3 sequences. General study findings and limits: Expanded TCR counts, ubiquitous and regional, correlated respectively with ubiquitous and regional nonsynonymous mutation counts. Expanded alpha and beta TCR counts within tumors tracked tumor mutation counts.

The chain uses TRBV6-5 and TRBJ2-7; either TRBD1 or TRBD2 may supply D (7 bases each). Source: lung tumor tissue, taken at surgery. The TCR sequence derives from a male donor with early-stage non-small cell lung cancer. The CDR3: CASSAQGGAYEQYF. CDR3 nucleotides: TGTGCCAGCAGTGCCCAGGGGGGGGCCTACGAGCAGTACTTC.